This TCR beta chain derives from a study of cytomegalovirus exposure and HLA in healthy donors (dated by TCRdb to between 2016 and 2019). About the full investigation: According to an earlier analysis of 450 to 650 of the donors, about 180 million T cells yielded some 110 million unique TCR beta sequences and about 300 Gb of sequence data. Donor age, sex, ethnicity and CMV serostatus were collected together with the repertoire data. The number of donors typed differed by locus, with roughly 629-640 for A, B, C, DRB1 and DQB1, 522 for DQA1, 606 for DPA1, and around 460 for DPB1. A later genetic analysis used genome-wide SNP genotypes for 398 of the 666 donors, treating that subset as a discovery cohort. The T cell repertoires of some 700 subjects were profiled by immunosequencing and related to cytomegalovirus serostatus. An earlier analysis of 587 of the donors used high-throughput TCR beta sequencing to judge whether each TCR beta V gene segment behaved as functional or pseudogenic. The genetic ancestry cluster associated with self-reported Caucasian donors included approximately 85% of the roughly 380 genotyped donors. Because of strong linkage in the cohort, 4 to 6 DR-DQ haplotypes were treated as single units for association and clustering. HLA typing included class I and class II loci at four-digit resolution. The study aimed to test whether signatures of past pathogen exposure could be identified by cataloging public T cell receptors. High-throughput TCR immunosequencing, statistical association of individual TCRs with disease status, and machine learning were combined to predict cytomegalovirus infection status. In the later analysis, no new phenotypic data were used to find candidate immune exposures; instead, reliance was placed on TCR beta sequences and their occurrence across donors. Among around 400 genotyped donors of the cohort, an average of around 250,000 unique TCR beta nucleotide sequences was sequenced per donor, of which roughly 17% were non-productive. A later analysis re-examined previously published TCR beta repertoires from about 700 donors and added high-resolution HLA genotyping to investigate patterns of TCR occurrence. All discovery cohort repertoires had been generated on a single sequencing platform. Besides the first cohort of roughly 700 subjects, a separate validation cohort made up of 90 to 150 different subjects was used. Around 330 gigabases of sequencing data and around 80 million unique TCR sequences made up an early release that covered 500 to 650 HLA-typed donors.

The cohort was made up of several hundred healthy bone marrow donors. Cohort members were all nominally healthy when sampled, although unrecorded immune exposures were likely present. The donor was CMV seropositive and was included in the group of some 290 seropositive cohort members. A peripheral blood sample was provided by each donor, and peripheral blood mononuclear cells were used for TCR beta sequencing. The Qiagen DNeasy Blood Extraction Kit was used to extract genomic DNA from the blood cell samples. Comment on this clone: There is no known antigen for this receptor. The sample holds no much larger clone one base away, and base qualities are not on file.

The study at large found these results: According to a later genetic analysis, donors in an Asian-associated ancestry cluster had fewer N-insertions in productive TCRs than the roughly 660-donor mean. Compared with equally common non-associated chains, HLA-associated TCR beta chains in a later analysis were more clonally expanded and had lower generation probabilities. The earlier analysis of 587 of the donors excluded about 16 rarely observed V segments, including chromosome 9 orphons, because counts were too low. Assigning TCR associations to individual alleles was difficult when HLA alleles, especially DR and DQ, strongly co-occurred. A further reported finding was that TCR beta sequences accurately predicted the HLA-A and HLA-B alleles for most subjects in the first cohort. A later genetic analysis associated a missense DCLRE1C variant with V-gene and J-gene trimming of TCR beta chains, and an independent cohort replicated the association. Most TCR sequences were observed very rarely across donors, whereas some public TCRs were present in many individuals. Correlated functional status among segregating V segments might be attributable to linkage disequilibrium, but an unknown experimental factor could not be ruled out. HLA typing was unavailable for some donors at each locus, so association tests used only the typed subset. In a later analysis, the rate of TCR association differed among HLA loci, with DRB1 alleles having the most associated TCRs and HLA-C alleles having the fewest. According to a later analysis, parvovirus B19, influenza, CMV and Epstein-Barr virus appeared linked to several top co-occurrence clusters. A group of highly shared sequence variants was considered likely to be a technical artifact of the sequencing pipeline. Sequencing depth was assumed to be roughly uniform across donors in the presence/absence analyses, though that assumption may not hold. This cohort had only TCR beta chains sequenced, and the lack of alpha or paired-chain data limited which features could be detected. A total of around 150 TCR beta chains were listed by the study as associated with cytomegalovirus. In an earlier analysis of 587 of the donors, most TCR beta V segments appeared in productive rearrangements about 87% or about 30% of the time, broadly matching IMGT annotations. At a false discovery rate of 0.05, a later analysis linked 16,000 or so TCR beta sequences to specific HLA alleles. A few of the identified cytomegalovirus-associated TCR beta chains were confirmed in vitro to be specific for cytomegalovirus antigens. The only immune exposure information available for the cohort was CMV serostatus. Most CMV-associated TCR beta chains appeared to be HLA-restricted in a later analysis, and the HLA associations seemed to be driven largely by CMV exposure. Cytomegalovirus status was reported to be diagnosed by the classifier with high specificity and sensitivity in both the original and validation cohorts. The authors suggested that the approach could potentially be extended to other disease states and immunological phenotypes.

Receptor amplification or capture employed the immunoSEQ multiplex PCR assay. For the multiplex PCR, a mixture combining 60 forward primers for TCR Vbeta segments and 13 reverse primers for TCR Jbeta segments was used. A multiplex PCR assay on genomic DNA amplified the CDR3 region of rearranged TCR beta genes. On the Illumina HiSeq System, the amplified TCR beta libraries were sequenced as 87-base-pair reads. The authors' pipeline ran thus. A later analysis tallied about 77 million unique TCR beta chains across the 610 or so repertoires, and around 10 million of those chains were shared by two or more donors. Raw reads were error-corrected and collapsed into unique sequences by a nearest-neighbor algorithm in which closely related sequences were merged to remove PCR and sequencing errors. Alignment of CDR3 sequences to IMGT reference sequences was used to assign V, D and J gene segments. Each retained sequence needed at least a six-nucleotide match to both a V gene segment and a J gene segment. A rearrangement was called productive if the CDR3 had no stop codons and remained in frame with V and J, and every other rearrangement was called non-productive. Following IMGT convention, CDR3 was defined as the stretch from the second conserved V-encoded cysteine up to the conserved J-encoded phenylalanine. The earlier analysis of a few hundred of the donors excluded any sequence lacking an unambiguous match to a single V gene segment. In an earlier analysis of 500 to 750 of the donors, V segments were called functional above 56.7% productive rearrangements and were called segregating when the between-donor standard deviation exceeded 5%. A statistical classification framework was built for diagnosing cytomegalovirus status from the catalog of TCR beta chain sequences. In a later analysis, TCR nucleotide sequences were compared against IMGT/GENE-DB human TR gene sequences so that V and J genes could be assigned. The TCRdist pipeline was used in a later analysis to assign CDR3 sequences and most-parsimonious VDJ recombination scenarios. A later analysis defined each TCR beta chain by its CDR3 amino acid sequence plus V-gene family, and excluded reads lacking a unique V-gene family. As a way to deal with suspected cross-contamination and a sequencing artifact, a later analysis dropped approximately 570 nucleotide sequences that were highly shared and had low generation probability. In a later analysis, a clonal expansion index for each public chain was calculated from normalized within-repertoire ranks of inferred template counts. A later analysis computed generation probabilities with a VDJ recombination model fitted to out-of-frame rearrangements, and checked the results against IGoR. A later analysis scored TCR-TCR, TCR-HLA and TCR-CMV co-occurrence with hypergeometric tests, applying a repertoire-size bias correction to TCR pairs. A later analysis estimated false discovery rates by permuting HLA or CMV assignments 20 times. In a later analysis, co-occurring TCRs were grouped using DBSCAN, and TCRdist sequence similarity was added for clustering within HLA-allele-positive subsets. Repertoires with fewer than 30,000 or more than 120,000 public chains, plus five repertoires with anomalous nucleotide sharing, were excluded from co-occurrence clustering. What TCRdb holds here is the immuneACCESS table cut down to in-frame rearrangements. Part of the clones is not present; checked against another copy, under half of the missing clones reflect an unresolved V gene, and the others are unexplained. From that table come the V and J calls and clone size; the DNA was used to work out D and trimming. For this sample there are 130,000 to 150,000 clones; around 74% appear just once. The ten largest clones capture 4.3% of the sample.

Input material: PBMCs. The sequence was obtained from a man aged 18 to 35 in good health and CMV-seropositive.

In nucleotide form, the sequence is TGCGCCAGCAGTGCGTCTTGGGGTAGCGGGACATACGAGCAGTACTTC. This translates into CASSASWGSGTYEQYF. The rearrangement combines TRBV10-1 with TRBJ2-7; 8 bases in the junction line up with TRBD2. The germline V gene encodes CDR1 WNHNN and CDR2 SYGVQD (reference sequence). Its CDR3 holds 16 amino acids, cysteine through phenylalanine. Left in the record is the CDR3 DNA by itself, 48 bases read in frame from the first base. Trimmed from V: 4 bases; trimmed from J: 4 bases; junction bases lacking a gene match: 12.